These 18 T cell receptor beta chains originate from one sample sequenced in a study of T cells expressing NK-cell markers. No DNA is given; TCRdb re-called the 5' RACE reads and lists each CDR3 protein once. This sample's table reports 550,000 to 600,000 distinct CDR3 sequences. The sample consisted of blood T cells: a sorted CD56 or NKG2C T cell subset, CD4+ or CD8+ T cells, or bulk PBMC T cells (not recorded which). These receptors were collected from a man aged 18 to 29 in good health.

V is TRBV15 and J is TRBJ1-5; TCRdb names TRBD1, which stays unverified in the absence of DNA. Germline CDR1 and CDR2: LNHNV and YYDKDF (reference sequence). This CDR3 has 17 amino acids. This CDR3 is CAPRWTGPRKSNQPQHF.

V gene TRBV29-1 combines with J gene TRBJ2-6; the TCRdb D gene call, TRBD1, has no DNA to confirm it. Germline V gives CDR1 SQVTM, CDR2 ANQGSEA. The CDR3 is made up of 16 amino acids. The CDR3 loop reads CSVKATGGSGANVLTF.

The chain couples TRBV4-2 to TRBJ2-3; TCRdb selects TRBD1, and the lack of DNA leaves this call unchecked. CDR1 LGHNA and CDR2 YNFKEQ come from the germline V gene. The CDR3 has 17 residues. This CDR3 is CASSQVGSGGGTDTQYF.

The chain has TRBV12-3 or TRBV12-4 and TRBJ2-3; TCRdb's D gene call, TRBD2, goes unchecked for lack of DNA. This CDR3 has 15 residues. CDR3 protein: CASSLSASGGDTQYF.

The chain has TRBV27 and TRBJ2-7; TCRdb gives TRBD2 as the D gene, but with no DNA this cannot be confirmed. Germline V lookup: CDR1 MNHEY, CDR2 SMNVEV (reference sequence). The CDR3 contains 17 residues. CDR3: CASSLLGGLADTYEQYF.

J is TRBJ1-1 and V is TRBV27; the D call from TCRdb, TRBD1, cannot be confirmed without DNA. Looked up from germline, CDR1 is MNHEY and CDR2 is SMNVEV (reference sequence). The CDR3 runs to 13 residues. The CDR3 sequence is CASQGGAYTEAFF.

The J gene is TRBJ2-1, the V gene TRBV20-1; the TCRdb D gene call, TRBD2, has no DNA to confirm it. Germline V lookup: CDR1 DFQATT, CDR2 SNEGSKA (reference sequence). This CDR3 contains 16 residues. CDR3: CSARDPGSGSHNEQFF.

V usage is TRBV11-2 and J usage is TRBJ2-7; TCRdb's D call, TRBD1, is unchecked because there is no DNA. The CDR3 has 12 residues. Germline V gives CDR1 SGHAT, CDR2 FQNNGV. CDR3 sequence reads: CASSLDRQEQYF.

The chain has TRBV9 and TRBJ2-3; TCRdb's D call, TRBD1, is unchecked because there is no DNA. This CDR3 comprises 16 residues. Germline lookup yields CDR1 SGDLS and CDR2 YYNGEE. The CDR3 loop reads CASSVDGGRRSDTQYF.

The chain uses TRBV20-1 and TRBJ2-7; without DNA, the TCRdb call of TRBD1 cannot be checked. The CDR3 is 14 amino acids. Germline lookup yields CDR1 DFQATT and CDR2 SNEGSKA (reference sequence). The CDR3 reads CSANGQGALYEQYF.

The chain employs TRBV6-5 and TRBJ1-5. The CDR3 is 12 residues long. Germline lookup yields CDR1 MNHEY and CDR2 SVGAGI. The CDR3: CASRQRNQPQHF.

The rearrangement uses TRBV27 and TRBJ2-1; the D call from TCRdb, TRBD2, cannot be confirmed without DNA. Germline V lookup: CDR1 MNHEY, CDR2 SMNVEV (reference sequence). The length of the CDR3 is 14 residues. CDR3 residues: CASKGAATSGRWFF.

The CDR3 sequence is CASSLGGGGSKNEQFF. This chain uses TRBV11-2 with TRBJ2-1; TCRdb calls TRBD2, which cannot be checked without DNA. The CDR3 consists of 16 residues. Germline loops: CDR1 SGHAT, CDR2 FQNNGV.

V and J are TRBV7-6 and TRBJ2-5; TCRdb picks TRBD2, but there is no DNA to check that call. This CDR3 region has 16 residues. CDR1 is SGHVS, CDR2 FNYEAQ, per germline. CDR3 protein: CASSLGGLAGVETQYF.

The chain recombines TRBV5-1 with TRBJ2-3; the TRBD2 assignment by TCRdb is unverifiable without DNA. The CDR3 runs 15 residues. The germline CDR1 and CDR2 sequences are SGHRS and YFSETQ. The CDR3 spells CASSLTAGGTDTQYF.

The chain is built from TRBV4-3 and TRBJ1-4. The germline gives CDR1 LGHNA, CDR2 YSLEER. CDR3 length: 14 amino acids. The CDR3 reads CASSQNAYDEKLFF.

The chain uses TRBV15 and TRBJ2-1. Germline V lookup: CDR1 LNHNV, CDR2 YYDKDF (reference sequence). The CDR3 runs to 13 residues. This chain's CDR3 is CATSRELYNEQFF. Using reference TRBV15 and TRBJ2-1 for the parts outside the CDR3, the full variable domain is DAMVIQNPRYQVTQFGKPVTLSCSQTLNHNVMYWYQQKSSQAPKLLFHYYDKDFNNEADTPDNFQSRRPNTSFCFLDIRSPGLGDTAMYLCATSRELYNEQFFGPGTRLTVL.

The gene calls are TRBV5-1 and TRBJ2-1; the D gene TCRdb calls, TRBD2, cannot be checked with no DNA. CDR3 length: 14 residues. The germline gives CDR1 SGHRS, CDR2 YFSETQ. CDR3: CASSLEASGNEQFF. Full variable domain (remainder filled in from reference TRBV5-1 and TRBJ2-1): KAGVTQTPRYLIKTRGQQVTLSCSPISGHRSVSWYQQTPGQGLQFLFEYFSETQRNKGNFPGRFSGRQFSNSRSEMNVSTLELGDSALYLCASSLEASGNEQFFGPGTRLTVL.